This TCR beta chain emerged from a study of blood T cell repertoires in COVID-19. Study overall: Samples taken during acute and convalescent COVID-19 were collected in the United States, Italy and Spain. PBMCs, B-cell-depleted T cells, or T cells were the source of the cDNA or gDNA that made up the material.

Enrollment of patients from Seattle took place during active infection, with longitudinal follow-up. Authors' analysis steps: Estimates of nucleated cell counts were drawn from the amplification of reference gene primers. Libraries were prepared by immunoSEQ multiplex PCR; TCRdb keeps only in-frame clonotypes and omits some of them. The D gene and trimming were derived from the DNA, and the V and J assignments and clone size from that table. The sample has 150,000 to 170,000 clones, 83% seen once. Germline assignment: CDR1 SGHVS and CDR2 FQNEAQ. This CDR3 is built from 13 residues. V was pared by 10 bases and J by 2 bases, with 13 bases between.

This receptor was identified in an older woman with COVID-19, enrolled during active disease. The chain is built from TRBV7-8 and TRBJ2-3; D is perhaps TRBD1 (6 bases). What was sequenced was peripheral blood. CDR3 in DNA: TGTGCCACACAGGGAAGACTCACAGATACGCAGTATTTT. This translates into CATQGRLTDTQYF.